This TCR beta chain was observed in a study of T cells in Graves' hyperthyroidism and ophthalmopathy (dated by TCRdb to about 2019). Regarding the research as a whole: Peripheral blood samples were taken at the time of initial diagnosis, prior to any treatment. Prospective prediction of ophthalmopathy was tested in an independent validation cohort consisting of 18 to 20 hyperthyroidism patients and about 17 patients who later progressed to ophthalmopathy. For training and testing, the approximately 92 patients in the discovery cohort were randomly divided in a 7:3 ratio. According to the paper, TCR Vbeta CDR3 sequencing was carried out on 135 peripheral blood samples, which came from around 43 ophthalmopathy, around 75 hyperthyroidism and some 17 progressor patients. After blood sampling, hyperthyroidism patients were treated with methimazole at a starting dose of 30 mg daily, and ophthalmopathy patients were treated with high-dose intravenous methylprednisolone. The study also compared thyroid tissue and blood T-cell repertoires from a handful of Graves' hyperthyroidism patients. A discovery cohort of approximately 100 patients, roughly 43 with Graves' ophthalmopathy and under 60 with stable Graves' hyperthyroidism, was used to find distinguishing TCR V-J signatures.

General study outcomes and caveats: Most expanded thyroid clonotypes (frequency above 0.001) were also detected in blood, a finding suggesting that blood repertoires may reflect thyroid immune responses. During validation, the model predicted progression to ophthalmopathy a median of approximately 6.5 months ahead of onset, with more than 55% sensitivity and 72% to 80% specificity. No statistical method was used to set the sample size in advance, and investigators knew the group allocation. In cross-validation, a model built on a 13 V-J signature told ophthalmopathy apart from stable hyperthyroidism with approximately 90% sensitivity and roughly 81% specificity, and in testing the same model reached 80%/75%.

The TCR beta CDR3 regions were amplified from RNA transcripts. For the first round of RT-PCR on the TCR CDR3, the HTBI primer set was used together with the Qiagen OneStep RT-PCR kit. A second multiplex PCR round built the libraries, followed by size selection and purification. Libraries were sequenced paired-end with 100 bp reads on an Illumina HiSeq2000. Regarding the original processing steps: SOAPnuke was used to process the raw data, with reads discarded if the reads contained adapters or uncalled bases, had a mean Phred below 15, or lacked an exact constant-primer or identifier match. High-quality paired reads were merged using COPE v1.2.5, and each unique nucleotide sequence was defined as a clonotype. MiTCR v1.1 was used to align clonotypes to the IMGT TRBV, TRBD and TRBJ reference segments. The analysis included only V-J combinations with a frequency above 0.0001, which together covered 99% to 99.2% of the repertoires. The TCS score was defined as F50 (clonal expansion) divided by E x V (chaos), with BLOSUM62-based TCRdist calculated between CDR3 peptides within each V-J. Welch's t-statistics and random forest reduced around 550 V-J features to about 12, which were used in a naive Bayes classifier (R e1071). TCRdb redid the processing of the public reads, applying fastp at Q25 and MiXCR, and retained in-frame beta chains. Identical CDR3 protein sequences are pooled into one entry, listed with their most common genes and DNA. What appears here as the V and J calls and clone size reflects TCRdb's work, not the paper's. This sample comprises more than 500,000 distinct CDR3 sequences, around 15% of them detected only once. The top ten hold around 4% of the sample.

Stable Graves' hyperthyroidism was defined as the absence of progression to ophthalmopathy over 18 months of follow-up. Hyperthyroidism patients were newly diagnosed, had a disease duration of under 2 months, and were aged 18 to 65 years. The study excluded patients with uncontrolled infections, other autoimmune diseases, pregnancy or lactation. Diagnoses were based on clinical symptoms, serum thyroxine and TRAb, thyroid ultrasound and orbital computed tomography. Ficoll-Paque density gradient centrifugation was used to isolate PBMCs from about 9 ml of fresh peripheral blood. Trizol reagent was used to extract total RNA, and RNA quality was then checked on an Agilent 2100 Bioanalyzer. Per the germline V gene, MNHEY is the CDR1 and SVGEGT is the CDR2. Inclusive of the bounding cysteine and phenylalanine, the CDR3 is 14 residues long. Only CDR3 DNA remains: 42 bases, in frame from the first base. Cut back by 8 bases and 2 bases, the V and J ends lie 15 bases apart.

As for this clonotype: Its specific antigen is unknown. It has no much larger one-base neighbor in the sample; base qualities were not kept.

The V and J genes are TRBV6-2 or TRBV6-3 and TRBJ2-5; the D gene assignment is ambiguous. The receptor was derived from a woman in her 30s with Graves' hyperthyroidism. The specimen sequenced was blood. The DNA sequence is as follows: TGTGCCAGCTCCGGCGCCCAACCTCAAGAGACCCAGTACTTC. The translation is CASSGAQPQETQYF.